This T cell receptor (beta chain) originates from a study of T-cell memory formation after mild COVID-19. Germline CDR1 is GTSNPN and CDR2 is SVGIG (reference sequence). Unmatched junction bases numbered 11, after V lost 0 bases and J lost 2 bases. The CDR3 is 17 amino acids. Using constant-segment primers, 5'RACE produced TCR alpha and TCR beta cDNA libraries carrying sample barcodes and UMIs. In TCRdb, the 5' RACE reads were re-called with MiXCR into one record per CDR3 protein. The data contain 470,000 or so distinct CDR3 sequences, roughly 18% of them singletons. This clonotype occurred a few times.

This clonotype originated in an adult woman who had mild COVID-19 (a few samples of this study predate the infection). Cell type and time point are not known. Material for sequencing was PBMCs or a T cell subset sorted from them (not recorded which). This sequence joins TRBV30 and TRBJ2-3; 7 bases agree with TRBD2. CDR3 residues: CAWSVGWVAGHTDTQYF. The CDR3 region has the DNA TGTGCCTGGAGTGTAGGCTGGGTAGCGGGCCACACAGATACGCAGTATTTT.